This TCR beta chain is drawn from a study of T cells after somatic rescue of genetic block. Assay: immunoSEQ multiplex PCR; the TCRdb copy retains only in-frame clones and omits some. Found here are approximately 70,000 clones, approximately 90% of them singletons; the top ten hold approximately 3%. This receptor was taken from a man aged 30 to 45. The sequencing input was peripheral blood mononuclear cells (PBMCs).

Here the CDR3 reads CASSLGATGELFF. The CDR3 DNA follows: TGTGCCAGCAGTTTAGGGGCCACCGGGGAGCTGTTTTTT. The chain recombines TRBV27 with TRBJ2-2; a possible D gene is TRBD1 (5 bases). V dropped 2 bases and J dropped 4 bases, with 5 bases sitting between them. Germline CDR1 reads MNHEY; CDR2 reads SMNVEV (reference sequence). The CDR3 has 13 amino acids.